A single T cell receptor beta chain is shown here with its context. Its matching antigen is unknown. The entry originates in a study of blood T cells in healthy people across ages. Trimming at V came to 4 bases and at J to 4 bases, leaving 8 bases not matched to a gene. There are 16 residues in the CDR3. For the second PCR, which ran for about 7 to 11 cycles, a sample-barcoded 5' primer and a J-beta primer mix were used. Every cDNA was tagged by a template-switch adaptor with 12 random nucleotides. MiXCR, applied by TCRdb to the 5' RACE reads, yields one record per CDR3 protein. Of roughly 680,000 distinct CDR3 sequences in the sample, around half are singletons; the top ten hold about 32%. General study points: Comparison with aged donors showed that long-lived donors had more naive CD4+ cells and higher diversity.

The chain is built from TRBV12-3 or TRBV12-4 and TRBJ2-3; 10 bases match TRBD1. This TCR was sampled from a woman aged 55-70 years in good health. The sample was blood. Written as DNA, the CDR3 is TGTGCCAGCAGTTCCCGCCGCGGACAGGGGGCAGATACGCAGTATTTT. This codes for CASSSRRGQGADTQYF.